This paragraph reports one T cell receptor beta chain. Its antigen is as yet unknown. Clones were read by immunoSEQ multiplex PCR, and TCRdb kept only the in-frame ones, dropping some. This sample has under 350,000 clones, with about nine tenths found just once. Trimming cost V 2 bases and J 4 bases, with 14 bases left between them. The CDR3 has 15 amino acids. CDR1 MGHRA and CDR2 YSYEKL come from the germline V gene. The sample belongs to a study of shared clonotypes between healthy human individuals. Overall study results and limits: Sampling was confined to blood; repertoires within tissues likely differ. Relative to their counterparts shared across all four donors, non-shared clonotypes exhibited diminished generation probabilities.

The TCR sequence derives from a man between 18 and 29 years old in good health. The genes are TRBV4-1 and TRBJ1-2; D is uncertain. The sequencing input was memory CD8+ T cells sorted from blood. Subset noted: CD45RO+ cells pooled with CCR7-negative TemRA cells. This chain's CDR3 is CASSQSPVIVYGYTF. The CDR3 nucleotides are TGCGCCAGCAGCCAAAGCCCTGTGATCGTCTATGGCTACACCTTC.